The clone carrying this T cell receptor beta chain came up many times. What it recognizes is unknown. This sample stems from a study of CD8+CD57+ T cells in acquired aplastic anemia. TCR beta VDJ and CDR3 were profiled, and genomic DNA was the template. Each CDR3 protein is one row after TCRdb ran MiXCR on the reads. The sample shows around 200,000 distinct CDR3 sequences, about half of them seen only once. It was patients with CD8+CD57+ cell expansion by flow cytometry who were chosen for sequencing. A severe acquired aplastic anemia diagnosis applied to all patients. Study-wide points: With respect to CD8+ Simpson's diversity, patients and controls did not differ significantly. Shared by patients and controls, almost 30 CD8+ CDR3s were abundant in patients.

The trim removed 3 bases at V and 5 bases at J, leaving 2 bases unmatched. This CDR3 comprises 15 residues. CDR1 and CDR2 (germline): LGHNA, YNFKEQ. The rearrangement joins TRBV4-2 to TRBJ2-1, with 12 bases lining up with TRBD2. The clonotype was recovered from a human donor with aplastic anemia. The source material was sorted CD4+, CD8+, or CD8+CD57+ T cells (not recorded which) from PBMCs. The CDR3 spells CASSQRLAGDNEQFF. DNA of the CDR3: TGTGCCAGCAGCCAGAGACTAGCGGGGGACAATGAGCAGTTCTTC.